The source of this T cell receptor beta chain is a study of shared clonotypes between healthy human individuals. Background on the study: The donor pool was made up of a couple of women and a few men aged 18 to 49. Findings and limits, study-wide: The study generally estimated greater richness for naive than memory subsets. The four-donor shared clonotypes exceeded non-shared clonotypes in generation probability, with non-shared ones scoring lower.

Per the germline V gene, CDR1 is ENHRY and CDR2 is SYGVKD. V lost 3 bases, J lost 2 bases, and 4 bases stayed unmatched. The CDR3 is made up of 15 amino acids. Donors, healthy HIV-negative adults, lacked recent acute infections or vaccinations. Notes on this clone: No antigen is known for it.

Only in-frame clones appear in the TCRdb table, and some are missing; sequencing was by immunoSEQ multiplex PCR. The sample lists roughly 2.2 million clones, approximately 93% occurring once. This TCR came from a man aged 18 to 29 in good health. Some clones in this sample may be carry-over from other donors' samples. This chain connects TRBV10-3 to TRBJ2-3; 8 nucleotides align to TRBD1. What was sequenced was naive CD4+ T cells from PBMCs. Subset meaning: CD45RA+ positively selected. The CDR3 protein is CAISERDRPTDTQYF. The CDR3, as DNA: TGTGCCATCAGTGAAAGGGACAGGCCCACAGATACGCAGTATTTT.